This T cell receptor (beta chain) was retrieved from a study of shared clonotypes between healthy human individuals. Trimming stripped 1 base from V and 0 bases from J, with 12 bases between. The CDR3 consists of 16 residues. Germline V CDR1 and CDR2: MNHNS, SASEGT. Only in-frame clones appear in the TCRdb table, and some are missing; sequencing was by immunoSEQ multiplex PCR. The sample shows 780,000 or so clones, 55% to 80% of them seen only once. The V and J genes are TRBV6-1 and TRBJ1-1; possibly TRBD1 for D (5 bases). The sample was memory CD4+ T cells sorted from blood. The subset is: CD45RA-negative fraction. The receptor was derived from a young woman in good health. The CDR3 reads CASSEGWGSMNTEAFF. The CDR3 bases are TGTGCCAGCAGTGAAGGGTGGGGGTCCATGAACACTGAAGCTTTCTTT.